The entry that follows covers one TCR beta chain sequence. These data are taken from a study of blood T cell repertoires in COVID-19. The overall study: Sites across the United States, Italy and Spain contributed samples from acute and convalescent COVID-19. T cells, B-cell-depleted T cells, or PBMCs supplied cDNA or gDNA.

Original data processing: For nucleated cells, counts were estimated from reference gene primer amplification. Clones were read by immunoSEQ multiplex PCR, and TCRdb kept only the in-frame ones, dropping some. V and J calls and clone size are copied from that table; D and trimming were computed from the DNA. The table records roughly 32,000 clones, around 75% of them present only once. This CDR3 comprises 15 residues. Trimming shortened V by 0 bases and J by 7 bases, and 15 bases separated the two germline ends. Germline values: CDR1 LGHNA, CDR2 YSLEER. Sequenced: peripheral blood. The clonotype originates from a man older than 75 with active or convalescent COVID-19. This chain links TRBV4-3 with TRBJ1-2, with D tentatively TRBD1 (6 bases). In DNA, the CDR3 is TGCGCCAGCAGCCAAGATAGGGGGGGCGCGAGTGGCTACACCTTC. Its translation: CASSQDRGGASGYTF.